This T cell receptor (beta chain) stems from a study of glioma-infiltrating T cells. Findings of the study overall: Gliomas, especially low-grade, showed above-expected tissue-blood divergence; non-neoplastic patients showed below. Very few CDR3 sequences were shared between tissue and blood.

This clonotype was detected ten times or more. Its cognate antigen is unknown. Amplification of TCR alpha and beta CDR3 regions from RNA used iRepertoire nested multiplex PCR. Each CDR3 protein gets one entry after TCRdb re-called the multiplex PCR reads with MiXCR. The sample lists approximately 120,000 distinct CDR3 sequences, roughly 20% occurring once. V lost 5 bases and J 0 bases, leaving 11 bases between the germline ends. There are 15 residues in the CDR3. The V gene's germline CDR1 is DFQATT and CDR2 SNEGSKA (reference sequence). This chain links TRBV20-1 with TRBJ2-6; tentatively, D is TRBD1 (5 bases). The sample comprised glioma tissue, nonneoplastic brain tissue, or PBMCs (not recorded which). The source is a human donor with low-grade glioma or glioblastoma, undergoing nonglioma brain surgery, or in good health (not recorded which). The CDR3 region is CSAHGRGSGANVLTF. CDR3 sequence (DNA): TGCAGTGCTCACGGAAGGGGCTCTGGGGCCAACGTCCTGACTTTC.